This T cell receptor beta chain stems from a study of blood T cell repertoires in COVID-19. As for the study in general: The United States, Italy and Spain provided the acute and convalescent COVID-19 samples.

The repertoire was sequenced with immunoSEQ multiplex PCR; TCRdb's copy has only in-frame clones and lacks some. The sample holds tens of thousands of clones; 65% to 90% are singletons and the top ten take roughly 10%. Germline V CDR1 and CDR2: SQVTM, ANQGSEA. V trimming: 4 bases; J trimming: 4 bases; junction bases outside the gene matches: 9. This CDR3 has 16 residues. Sequencing was performed on peripheral blood. This clonotype was sampled from a human donor in a cohort sampled during active COVID-19. This chain links TRBV29-1 with TRBJ2-7; TRBD2 matches at 14 bases. This CDR3 reads CSVVPGLAGAGYEQYF. The CDR3 DNA sequence: TGCAGCGTTGTTCCGGGACTAGCGGGAGCGGGTTACGAGCAGTACTTC.